The present TCR beta chain was sequenced within a study of blood T cell repertoires in COVID-19. Profiled with immunoSEQ multiplex PCR; TCRdb holds only in-frame clones, not every one. The data contain about 49,000 clones, 81% of them seen just once; the ten biggest clones take up about 20%. The specimen sequenced was peripheral blood. This clonotype was sampled from an elderly woman with COVID-19, enrolled during active disease.

The DNA for the CDR3 is TGTGCCAGCAGCTTACAGGCTAGCGGGAGGCCTGAGCAGTTCTTC. Its translation is CASSLQASGRPEQFF. The rearrangement links TRBV11-3 to TRBJ2-1, with TRBD2 matching 11 bases. Germline V gene data show CDR1 as SGHNT and CDR2 as YENEEA. The V gene end was trimmed by 2 bases and the J gene end by 9 bases; junction bases not matched to a gene: 6. CDR3 length: 15 residues.